The clone carrying this T cell receptor beta chain has just a few counts. What it recognizes is unknown. Looked up from germline, CDR1 is KGHDR and CDR2 is SFDVKD. CDR3 length: 14 residues. The V gene end was trimmed by 12 bases and the J gene end by 3 bases; junction bases not matched to a gene: 9. The data originate from a study of T-cell memory formation after mild COVID-19. In the study overall: The TCR clusters were mostly specific to one donor.

TCRdb re-derived calls from the 5' RACE reads in MiXCR, one entry per CDR3 protein. The table records 200,000 to 250,000 distinct CDR3 sequences, roughly 10% of them present only once. Study observations and caveats: While clones contracting from day 15 to 85 were balanced between CD4 and CD8, later expanders leaned CD4+.

This chain links TRBV24-1 with TRBJ2-2, with 7 bases that match TRBD2. Sequenced: PBMCs or a T cell subset sorted from them (not recorded which). The origin of this receptor is a man aged 18 to 30 who had mild COVID-19 (a few samples of this study predate the infection). Cell type and time point are not known. The CDR3 DNA sequence: TGTGCCGTCATGGGAGGGGACCACACCGGGGAGCTGTTTTTT. This encodes CAVMGGDHTGELFF.